These T cell receptor beta chains were read from a single sample in a study of shared clonotypes between healthy human individuals. Sequencing used immunoSEQ multiplex PCR; TCRdb keeps in-frame clones, though not all of them. The data hold over a million clones, with around 78% observed a single time. The sequencing sample was made of memory CD4+ T cells from PBMCs. The receptors were sampled from a man between 18 and 29 years old in good health. Some clones in this sample may be carry-over from other donors' samples. Both conserved end residues are part of each CDR3. A D gene is named only where the DNA matches it firmly. Only part of the rows carry a size: once, few, many, or a class if the clone is expanded.

j_call v_call d_call clone_size cdr3_nt cdr3_aa
TRBJ2-5 TRBV18 - - TGTGCCAGCTCACCCCTGAAAGAGACCCAGTACTTC CASSPLKETQYF
TRBJ2-4 TRBV9 - - TGTGCCAGCAGCGGAGGACAGCACAAAAACATTCAGTACTTC CASSGGQHKNIQYF
TRBJ1-1 TRBV29-1 - - TGCAGCGTTGACAGGGCTCTCACTGAAGCTTTCTTT CSVDRALTEAFF
TRBJ1-2 TRBV5-1 - few TGCGCCAGCACCCCGGGTCCAGGGGAAAACTATGGCTACACCTTC CASTPGPGENYGYTF
TRBJ2-7 TRBV6-6 TRBD2 - TGTGCCAGCAGTTACCTAGCGGGAGACTCCTACGAGCAGTACTTC CASSYLAGDSYEQYF
TRBJ2-1 TRBV5-1 - - TGCGCCAGCAGCCAGGTCCCCGGCCGTGAGCAGTTCTTC CASSQVPGREQFF
TRBJ2-5 TRBV28 - - TGTGCCAGCAGGGGGAGAAGAGAGACCCAGTACTTC CASRGRRETQYF
TRBJ2-7 TRBV6-1 - many TGTGCCAGCACGCCTCCGCTGGCGGTCCACGAGCAGTACTTC CASTPPLAVHEQYF
TRBJ1-4 TRBV7-2 - - TGTGCCAGCAGCTACGGTAGCGCGACTAATGAAAAACTGTTTTTT CASSYGSATNEKLFF
TRBJ1-2 TRBV12-5 - - TGTGCTAGTGGTCCAAAACACCACGGGGGAGCGGGACATGGCTACACCTTC CASGPKHHGGAGHGYTF
TRBJ1-1 TRBV19 TRBD1 - TGTGCCAGTACCCGGGGGGACAGGCGTGGGACTGAAGCTTTCTTT CASTRGDRRGTEAFF
TRBJ1-2 TRBV9 TRBD1 - TGTGCCAGCAGCCCGAGGCGGGACAGCCCTCCCACCGCATTC CASSPRRDSPPTAF
TRBJ2-2 TRBV5-3 - once TGTGCCAGAAGCGCTACCCCCGGGACGGCCACCGGGGAGCTGTTTTTT CARSATPGTATGELFF
TRBJ2-1 TRBV28 - - TGTGCCAGCAGTTTATCGGGTGCCAGCTCCTACAATGAGCAGTTCTTC CASSLSGASSYNEQFF
TRBJ1-1 TRBV7-2 - - TGTGCCAGCAGCATAGCCCCACAGCTAGCAGCTTTCTTT CASSIAPQLAAFF
TRBJ2-3 TRBV2 - - TGTGCCAGCAGCGCGGGTTTCAGGCAAAGCACAGATACGCAGTATTTT CASSAGFRQSTDTQYF
TRBJ1-1 TRBV30 - few TGTGCCTGGAGTGTTATGGCTGAAGCTTTCTTT CAWSVMAEAFF
TRBJ2-5 TRBV19 TRBD2 - TGTGCCAAAACCCCCCCGAGTAGCGGGAGGGAGCAAGAGACCCAGTACTTC CAKTPPSSGREQETQYF
TRBJ2-7 TRBV7-9 - few TGTGCCAGCAGCTTCCAGGGGCTCACCTACGAGCAGTACTTC CASSFQGLTYEQYF
TRBJ2-1 TRBV5-1 - - TGCGCCAGCAGCTCAGACTTCGCAGGGTCCTACAATGAGCAGTTCTTC CASSSDFAGSYNEQFF
TRBJ2-3 TRBV7-2 TRBD2 - TGTGCCAGCAGCTCCGGACTAGCGGGAGGTGGCACAGATACGCAGTATTTT CASSSGLAGGGTDTQYF
TRBJ1-5 TRBV11-2 TRBD1 - TGTGCCAGCAGCCGAGACAGGGGGATACAGCCCCAGCATTTT CASSRDRGIQPQHF
TRBJ2-3 TRBV21-1 - - TGTGCCAGCAGCAATAAGCTCCGGGACAGGGGCACAGATACGCAGTATTTT CASSNKLRDRGTDTQYF
TRBJ1-1 TRBV25-1 - - TGTGCCAGCAGTGATGGGACGGCTCCTTTCGCTTTCTTT CASSDGTAPFAFF
TRBJ1-2 TRBV29-1 - - TGCAGCGTTGATTCGGGTCGTTTCAATGGCTACACCTTC CSVDSGRFNGYTF
TRBJ2-1 TRBV7-9 TRBD2 many TGTGCCAGCAGCGGGGTAAGGGACTATGTGTCTCGTGAGCAGTTCTTC CASSGVRDYVSREQFF
TRBJ2-3 TRBV27 - - TGTGCCAGCAGTTCACTCATGACAGATACGCAGTATTTT CASSSLMTDTQYF
TRBJ2-7 TRBV18 TRBD1 few TGTGCCAGCTCACGATCAGGGGGCTCCTACGAGCAGTACTTC CASSRSGGSYEQYF
TRBJ2-5 TRBV4-2 - once TGTGCCAGCAGCCAAGAAGCCTCCGGGACCCAGTACTTC CASSQEASGTQYF
TRBJ2-3 TRBV7-9 - - TGTGCCAGCACCCTCCGGAGGACAGATACGCAGTATTTT CASTLRRTDTQYF
TRBJ2-4 TRBV28 TRBD1 - TGTGCCAGCAGTTTTTACAGGGGGCGAAGCAAAAACATTCAGTACTTC CASSFYRGRSKNIQYF
TRBJ2-1 TRBV7-8 - - TGTGCCAGCAGCCCGGGAGCCTCCTACAATGAGCAGTTCTTC CASSPGASYNEQFF
TRBJ2-2 TRBV5-4 TRBD2 - TGTGCCAGCAGCTCTAGCGGGAGGGGGCCCGGGGAGCTGTTTTTT CASSSSGRGPGELFF
TRBJ1-2 TRBV28 - - TGTGCCAGCAGGCGCAGGGTAGAGGCGGTTAGTGGCTACACCTTC CASRRRVEAVSGYTF
TRBJ1-1 TRBV19 - few TGTGCCAGTAGTATAGGTCGTAACGGCGAAGCTTTCTTT CASSIGRNGEAFF
TRBJ2-1 TRBV5-1 - - TGCGCCAGCAGCTTATTAAATGAGCAGTTCTTC CASSLLNEQFF
TRBJ2-4 TRBV29-1 - - TGCAGCGTTGAGGTGTTGGGGAGTAGCCGGTACTTC CSVEVLGSSRYF
TRBJ2-3 TRBV19 - - TGTGCCAGTAGTAGAACTGGGGCAGCGTTCACAGATACGCAGTATTTT CASSRTGAAFTDTQYF
TRBJ2-7 TRBV6-5 TRBD2 - TGTGCCAGCAGTTCCATACTAGCGGGAGCCTACGAGCAGTACTTC CASSSILAGAYEQYF
TRBJ2-7 TRBV10-1 - - TGCGCCAGCAGTGATGGCGGGGCCTCGGGATTCGAGCAGTACTTC CASSDGGASGFEQYF
TRBJ2-1 TRBV5-1 TRBD1 - TGCGCCAGCAGCGTCCGACAGGGGGCCCGGGATGAGCAGTTCTTC CASSVRQGARDEQFF
TRBJ2-7 TRBV7-6 TRBD2 - TGTGCCAGCAGCTTAGGTGTAGCGGGAGGATCCTACGAGCAGTACTTC CASSLGVAGGSYEQYF
TRBJ2-1 TRBV5-1 TRBD2 - TGCGCCAGCAGCTTGGTGAGTCTAGCGGGCCATGAGCAGTTCTTC CASSLVSLAGHEQFF
TRBJ2-3 TRBV7-8 - - TGTGCCAGCAGCTTAGGGGCGCGCACAGATACGCAGTATTTT CASSLGARTDTQYF
TRBJ2-2 TRBV30 TRBD2 - TGTGCCTGGAGAGGGCTAGCGGGAGCAGTTACCGGGGAGCTGTTTTTT CAWRGLAGAVTGELFF
TRBJ2-3 TRBV15 TRBD2 once TGTGCCACCAGCAGAATAATAGCGGGAGCCGCAGATACGCAGTATTTT CATSRIIAGAADTQYF
TRBJ2-2 TRBV10-3 - - TGTGCCATCAGTGATCTACCAACCTGGGCCGGGGAGCTGTTTTTT CAISDLPTWAGELFF
TRBJ1-1 TRBV5-1 TRBD1 - TGCGCCAGCAGCTTGGAGGGACAGGGACTGACTGAAGCTTTCTTT CASSLEGQGLTEAFF
TRBJ2-2 TRBV4-2 - once TGTGCCAGCAGCCAAGGTACAGCCGCGAACACCGGGGAGCTGTTTTTT CASSQGTAANTGELFF
TRBJ2-2 TRBV7-9 - - TGTGCCAGCAGCCATTCGTCACCCTCGAACACCGGGGAGCTGTTTTTT CASSHSSPSNTGELFF
TRBJ1-6 TRBV27 - - TGTGCCAGCAGTTTGGGGCCCTCACCCCTCCACTTT CASSLGPSPLHF
TRBJ1-5 TRBV5-4 - - TGTGCCAGCAGCATCGACAATCAGCCCCAGCATTTT CASSIDNQPQHF
TRBJ1-4 TRBV6-5 - - TGTGCCAGCAGTTACTCAGGGGGTCAGGAAAAACTGTTTTTT CASSYSGGQEKLFF